The entry that follows covers one T cell receptor (beta chain) sequence. These data come from a study of CD8+CD57+ T cells in acquired aplastic anemia. Genomic DNA was employed as the template in profiling TCR beta VDJ and CDR3. TCRdb re-called the reads through MiXCR, storing one row per CDR3 protein. The sample contains fewer than 200,000 distinct CDR3 sequences, over 40% of which appear only once. Whoever was chosen for sequencing had shown CD8+CD57+ cell expansion by flow cytometry. Germline-derived CDR1 and CDR2 are SQVTM and ANQGSEA. The CDR3 has 15 residues. Trimming at V came to 5 bases and at J to 5 bases, leaving 8 bases not matched to a gene.

The origin of this receptor is a human donor with aplastic anemia. Sequenced input: sorted CD4+, CD8+, or CD8+CD57+ T cells (not recorded which) from PBMCs. V and J are TRBV29-1 and TRBJ2-1, with 11 bases lining up with TRBD2. CDR3 sequence (DNA): TGCAGCGTTACAGAACCGGGACTAGCGGACAATGAGCAGTTCTTC. Protein product: CSVTEPGLADNEQFF.